Sequencing of this TCR beta chain was carried out in a study of blood T cell repertoires in COVID-19. Looking at the study overall: Samples representing acute and convalescent COVID-19 were sourced from the United States, Italy and Spain. The analysed material was cDNA or gDNA that came from T cells, B-cell-depleted T cells, or PBMCs.

This CDR3 has 16 residues. Germline V gene sequence: CDR1 SGDLS, CDR2 YYNGEE. V lost 0 bases to trimming and J lost 5 bases; unmatched junction nucleotides: 4. Seattle-derived patients entered the study during active infection and were followed longitudinally. Original methodology: Reference gene primer amplification in the assay estimated nucleated cell counts. Here immunoSEQ multiplex PCR was the method, and the copy in TCRdb shows in-frame clones only, minus some. The V and J calls and clone size come from that table; D and trimming were worked out from the DNA. The data contain 390,000 or so clones, around 87% of them singletons.

This clonotype was obtained from a woman aged 30 to 39 with COVID-19, enrolled during active disease. The sequencing input was peripheral blood. The chain has TRBV9 and TRBJ2-1; 11 positions match TRBD2. The CDR3 region is CASSVVAGGPHNEQFF. CDR3 in DNA: TGTGCCAGCAGCGTAGTAGCGGGAGGGCCTCACAATGAGCAGTTCTTC.